The clone carrying this T cell receptor (beta chain) has at least ten counts. The target antigen is unknown. This sample is drawn from a study of neurological immune-mediated disorders. TCRdb analysed the 5' RACE reads with MiXCR anew, one entry per CDR3 protein. This table has 25,000 to 35,000 distinct CDR3 sequences, over 10% appearing once. Germline V gene lookup returns CDR1 DFQATT and CDR2 SNEGSKA (reference sequence). The junction had 5 bases not matched to a gene; V was cut back by 5 bases and J by 3 bases. This CDR3 has 14 amino acids. Overall study results and limits: It was HTLV-1-associated myelopathy that showed the most TCR clonal expansion, while multiple sclerosis showed the least, falling below healthy controls.

This TCR was recovered from a woman aged 60-75 years in good health. The specimen was PBMCs. This rearrangement joins TRBV20-1 to TRBJ2-3; 10 bases are shared with TRBD2. CDR3 amino acids: CSADISGGTDTQYF. In DNA, the CDR3 is TGCAGTGCTGATATTAGCGGGGGGACAGATACGCAGTATTTT.